Listed here are 25 T cell receptor beta chains from one sample, sequenced in a study of OX40 agonist ivuxolimab in advanced cancers. Data came from immunoSEQ multiplex PCR; TCRdb stores just in-frame clones and leaves some out. Here the sample spans some 64,000 clones, approximately 90% being singletons. The input for sequencing was CD4+ or CD8+ T cells sorted from blood, taken in a trial of the OX40 agonist ivuxolimab. These receptors all come from an adult with an advanced solid tumor such as melanoma, head and neck, liver or kidney cancer.

This chain connects TRBV19 to TRBJ1-3; no reliable D call. The germline CDR1 and CDR2 sequences are LNHDA and SQIVND (reference sequence). The V gene lost 8 bases and the J gene lost 2 bases, with 4 bases spanning the gap. This CDR3 comprises 11 residues. CDR3 nucleotide sequence: TGTGCCAGTTCCCCTGGAAACACCATATATTTT. Translation gives CASSPGNTIYF.

The rearrangement joins TRBV5-1 to TRBJ1-4; D perhaps matches TRBD1 (5 bases). The germline gives CDR1 SGHRS, CDR2 YFSETQ. Trimming removed 0 bases from V and 7 bases from J, with 10 bases in between. This CDR3 region has 14 residues. For the CDR3, the DNA is TGCGCCAGCAGCTTGGGGCAGGGTGTTGAAAAACTGTTTTTT. It translates to CASSLGQGVEKLFF. Supplemented by reference TRBV5-1 and TRBJ1-4, the full variable domain reads KAGVTQTPRYLIKTRGQQVTLSCSPISGHRSVSWYQQTPGQGLQFLFEYFSETQRNKGNFPGRFSGRQFSNSRSEMNVSTLELGDSALYLCASSLGQGVEKLFFGSGTQLSVL.

This clone was seen once. V and J are TRBV19 and TRBJ2-7; D remains unclear. Germline V gives CDR1 LNHDA, CDR2 SQIVND (reference sequence). The CDR3 is made up of 15 amino acids. V lost 2 bases to trimming and J lost 2 bases, with 13 bases between them. The CDR3, as DNA: TGTGCCAGTAGTATAAAGGTCCCAGGTCCCTACGAGCAGTACTTC. Protein: CASSIKVPGPYEQYF.

The genes are TRBV7-3 and TRBJ1-2, with 12 nucleotides matching TRBD1. There are 16 residues in the CDR3. V dropped 5 bases and J dropped 8; count of bases not matched to a gene: 12. The germline gives CDR1 SGHTA, CDR2 FQGTGA. The CDR3 reads CASSQQPGQGAVGYTF. Here the CDR3 DNA reads TGTGCCAGCAGCCAACAACCGGGACAGGGGGCGGTAGGCTACACCTTC.

The chain combines TRBV10-2 with TRBJ1-1; perhaps TRBD1 as D (5 bases). The CDR3 length is 13 residues. V was pared by 2 bases and J by 6 bases, with 10 bases between. The germline V gene encodes CDR1 WSHSY and CDR2 SAAADI. CDR3 nucleotides: TGCGCCAGCAGTGAGCCAGGGATGGCTGAAGCTTTCTTT. Amino acids: CASSEPGMAEAFF.

The chain is built from TRBV6-1 and TRBJ1-1; 10 bases match TRBD1. Germline lookup yields CDR1 MNHNS and CDR2 SASEGT. CDR3 length equals 13 residues. The V gene end was trimmed by 7 bases and the J gene end by 6 bases; junction bases not matched to a gene: 5. CDR3 sequence (DNA): TGTGCCAGCACCTTGGGACAGGGGCCTGAAGCTTTCTTT. This codes for CASTLGQGPEAFF.

This clone has just one count. The chain recombines TRBV2 with TRBJ2-3, with 12 nucleotides matching TRBD2. Germline CDR1 is SNHLY and CDR2 is FYNNEI. The junction had 8 bases not matched to a gene; V was cut back by 6 bases and J by 10 bases. The CDR3 has 14 amino acids. This CDR3 is CASRETSGREAQYF. CDR3 DNA sequence: TGTGCCAGCAGGGAGACTAGCGGGAGAGAGGCGCAGTATTTT.

The chain links TRBV7-9 to TRBJ2-6, with D unresolved. The ends were cut back, 1 base at V and 4 bases at J, with 5 bases in the middle. Germline CDR1 is SEHNR and CDR2 is FQNEAQ (reference sequence). CDR3 length: 14 amino acids. CDR3 sequence (DNA): TGTGCCAGCAGCTTAGTTGGAGGGGCCAACGTCCTGACTTTC. Protein sequence: CASSLVGGANVLTF.

The CDR3 bases are TGTGCCAGCAGCCAAGATATCCCTACTACAGATACGCAGTATTTT. Amino acid sequence: CASSQDIPTTDTQYF. V gene TRBV4-2 combines with J gene TRBJ2-3; the D is unclear. The germline CDR1 and CDR2 sequences are LGHNA and YNFKEQ. The CDR3 is made up of 15 amino acids. V lost 0 bases to trimming and J lost 3 bases, with 10 bases between them.

The chain links TRBV11-2 to TRBJ2-7; 10 bases are a match to TRBD1. The CDR3 runs to 15 residues. Trimming cost V 4 bases and J 2 bases; bases outside gene matches: 5. Looked up from germline, CDR1 is SGHAT and CDR2 is FQNNGV. This CDR3 reads CASSSRDRGTYEQYF. The CDR3 DNA sequence: TGTGCCAGCAGCTCCCGGGACAGGGGAACCTACGAGCAGTACTTC.

V is TRBV9 and J is TRBJ1-1; a possible D gene is TRBD1 (6 bases). In germline, CDR1 is SGDLS, CDR2 YYNGEE. The CDR3 has 14 amino acids. V was cut by 4 bases and J by 5 bases, with 15 bases left in between. The CDR3 DNA reads as TGTGCCAGCAGCCCTCGACAGGAATTGACTGAAGCTTTCTTT. Amino acids: CASSPRQELTEAFF.

The CDR3 is CAWSSTGVGYTF. The CDR3 nucleotides read TGTGCCTGGAGTTCTACAGGGGTTGGCTACACCTTC. The chain has TRBV30 and TRBJ1-2, with TRBD1 identical over 7 bases. This CDR3 is built from 12 residues. Germline-derived CDR1 and CDR2 are GTSNPN and SVGIG (reference sequence). With 2 bases clipped from V and 7 bases from J, the junction kept 4 bases outside the gene matches.

The gene calls are TRBV2 and TRBJ2-5; D gene uncertain. The ends were cut back, 4 bases at V and 1 base at J, with 7 bases in the middle. In germline, CDR1 is SNHLY, CDR2 FYNNEI. The CDR3 has 13 amino acids. CDR3 protein: CASSAEVQETQYF. The DNA for the CDR3 is TGTGCCAGCAGTGCAGAAGTCCAAGAGACCCAGTACTTC.

The chain couples TRBV11-2 to TRBJ2-1, with D possibly matching TRBD2 (5 bases). The CDR3 extends over 13 amino acids. V lost 4 bases to trimming and J lost 8 bases, with 12 bases between them. Looked up from germline, CDR1 is SGHAT and CDR2 is FQNNGV. The CDR3: CASSSPSGYEQFF. CDR3 nucleotide sequence: TGTGCCAGCAGCTCTCCTTCGGGGTATGAGCAGTTCTTC.

This clone showed up just once. The chain combines TRBV18 with TRBJ1-5; tentatively, D is TRBD1 (6 bases). Germline V gives CDR1 KGHSH, CDR2 LQKENI. Trimming stripped 3 bases from V and 4 bases from J, with 13 bases between. CDR3 length: 15 residues. The CDR3 loop reads CASSPEGGRNQPQHF. For the CDR3, the DNA is TGTGCCAGCTCACCCGAGGGGGGCAGAAATCAGCCCCAGCATTTT.

The V gene is TRBV18, the J gene TRBJ2-7; TRBD2 matches 7 bases. From germline, CDR1 is KGHSH and CDR2 LQKENI. The CDR3 contains 16 residues. V was clipped by 0 bases and J by 0 bases; unmatched bases: 5. CDR3 protein: CASSPPRGGSSYEQYF. DNA for the CDR3: TGTGCCAGCTCACCACCGAGGGGAGGGAGCTCCTACGAGCAGTACTTC.

The chain is built from TRBV5-6 and TRBJ1-5, with a tentative D call TRBD1 (5 bases). The CDR3 is 15 amino acids. CDR1 is SGHDT, CDR2 YYEEEE, per germline. V lost 0 bases to trimming and J lost 3 bases, with 10 bases between them. The CDR3 nucleotides are TGTGCCAGCAGCTTGGGGCAGGGCTTCAATCAGCCCCAGCATTTT. Translated, it gives CASSLGQGFNQPQHF.

This clone was detected a few times. CDR3: CASSAVRMNTEAFF. In DNA, the CDR3 is TGTGCCAGCAGCGCGGTACGGATGAACACTGAAGCTTTCTTT. The rearrangement uses TRBV7-9 and TRBJ1-1; D is unresolved. CDR3 length: 14 residues. Per the germline V gene, CDR1 is SEHNR and CDR2 is FQNEAQ (reference sequence). V gave up 5 bases and J gave up 0 bases, with 10 bases separating them.

This chain joins TRBV6-1 and TRBJ1-3; no firm D call. CDR1 MNHNS and CDR2 SASEGT come from the germline V gene. The CDR3 is made up of 13 amino acids. V lost 7 bases to trimming and J lost 3 bases, with 10 bases between them. The CDR3 DNA reads as TGTGCCAGCACCCGGACGCGTGGAAACACCATATATTTT. Translating gives CASTRTRGNTIYF.

With respect to this clone: Relative to the germline gene, one junction end is altered; a read error may explain this. The chain couples TRBV6-1 to TRBJ2-1, with TRBD2 identical over 11 bases. Germline V lookup: CDR1 MNHNS, CDR2 SASEGT. CDR3 length: 16 amino acids. This CDR3 is CASSGGSGGAYNEQFF. CDR3 coding DNA: TGTGCCAGCAGTGGAGGTAGCGGGGGGGCCTATAATGAGCAGTTCTTC.

The rearrangement joins TRBV7-8 to TRBJ1-4; TRBD1 matches 7 bases. The germline V gene has CDR1 SGHVS and CDR2 FQNEAQ. This CDR3 contains 14 residues. V lost 4 bases, J lost 7 bases, and 6 bases stayed unmatched. The CDR3 is CASSSQGTAEKLFF. The CDR3 coding sequence is TGTGCCAGCAGCTCACAGGGGACGGCTGAAAAACTGTTTTTT.

CDR3 sequence reads: CASARQGGSYNEQFF. DNA for the CDR3: TGTGCCAGCGCGAGACAGGGAGGCTCCTACAATGAGCAGTTCTTC. The rearrangement links TRBV9 to TRBJ2-1; a possible D gene is TRBD1 (7 bases). V lost 7 bases, J lost 0 bases, and 14 bases lay in between. The CDR3 sequence is 15 residues long. Germline V lookup: CDR1 SGDLS, CDR2 YYNGEE.

The chain employs TRBV7-3 and TRBJ2-2, with a tentative D call TRBD2 (6 bases). The CDR3 runs 17 residues. Germline V CDR1 and CDR2: SGHTA, FQGTGA. Trimming removed 1 base from V and 4 bases from J, with 16 bases in between. CDR3 in amino acids: CASSLRGRERTTGELFF. The CDR3 nucleotides are TGTGCCAGCAGCTTAAGGGGCCGGGAGAGAACCACCGGGGAGCTGTTTTTT. Combining the CDR3 with reference TRBV7-3 and TRBJ2-2 gives the whole variable domain GAGVSQTPSNKVTEKGKYVELRCDPISGHTALYWYRQSLGQGPEFLIYFQGTGAADDSGLPNDRFFAVRPEGSVSTLKIQRTERGDSAVYLCASSLRGRERTTGELFFGEGSRLTVL.

This rearrangement joins TRBV9 to TRBJ2-3; no clear D gene. The CDR3 is made up of 17 amino acids. The germline V gene encodes CDR1 SGDLS and CDR2 YYNGEE. Trimming cost V 5 bases and J 3 bases, with 22 bases left between them. CDR3 sequence: CASSRTHRAIGTDTQYF. Here the CDR3 DNA reads TGTGCCAGCAGTCGGACCCACCGGGCTATAGGGACAGATACGCAGTATTTT.

This clone occurred once. V is TRBV5-6 and J is TRBJ2-5, with D perhaps matching TRBD1 or TRBD2 (5 bases each). Between the trimmed V and J ends, which lost 2 bases and 12 bases, there was a span of 20 bases. Per the germline V gene, CDR1 is SGHDT and CDR2 is YYEEEE. The CDR3 extends over 14 amino acids. The CDR3 coding sequence is TGTGCCAGCAGCTTACTAGGGACGGACTTCCATGAGTACTTC. This translates into CASSLLGTDFHEYF.